This entry describes one TCR beta chain. Its antigen is currently unknown. This record comes from a study of T cells in Graves' hyperthyroidism and ophthalmopathy. Study information: Initial diagnosis, before any treatment, was when peripheral blood was collected.

The hyperthyroidism patients had all been newly diagnosed, and their disease duration was under 2 months. Their ages ranged from 18 to 65 years. The trim removed 6 bases at V and 13 bases at J, leaving 13 bases unmatched. This CDR3 is 14 amino acids long. The V gene's germline CDR1 is DFQATT and CDR2 SNEGSKA (reference sequence). Points from the study as a whole: Most thyroid clonotypes with frequency above 0.001 were detected in blood. A model built on 13 V-J features separated ophthalmopathy from stable hyperthyroidism.

There were TCR beta CDR3 regions amplified from RNA transcripts. A first-round RT-PCR of the TCR CDR3 used the HTBI primer set. TCRdb itself ran the multiplex PCR reads through MiXCR, one entry per CDR3 protein. The profile covers about 700,000 distinct CDR3 sequences, with 11% to 15% appearing a single time and 9.5% to 13% taken by the ten largest. The sample comprised blood. This chain links TRBV20-1 with TRBJ2-1, with 12 bases lining up with TRBD2. The TCR sequence derives from a woman aged 18-29 years with Graves' hyperthyroidism. The CDR3 here is CSAPPGTSGSRQFF. CDR3 bases: TGCAGTGCCCCCCCCGGGACTAGCGGGTCACGTCAGTTCTTC.